A selection of T cell receptor beta chains follows, all from one sample in a study of shared clonotypes between healthy human individuals. The method was immunoSEQ multiplex PCR; TCRdb's version includes in-frame clones alone and lacks a portion of them. The repertoire holds a few million clones, with 85% to 95% as singletons. Sequencing was performed on naive CD4+ T cells from PBMCs. These TCRs come from a man in his late teens or twenties in good health. Some clones in this sample may be carry-over from other donors' samples. The CDR3 runs from the conserved cysteine through the conserved F or W. The D gene is left open where the match is weak. Size values are once, few and many counts, or a class for expanded clones, and some rows have none.

j_call v_call d_call clone_size cdr3_nt cdr3_aa
TRBJ1-5 TRBV28 - - TGTGCCAGCAGTTTAGCGGGACGAGTCCAGCCCCAGCATTTT CASSLAGRVQPQHF
TRBJ2-3 TRBV4-1 - - TGCGCCAGCAGCCAAGATGGGGCGGATACGCAGTATTTT CASSQDGADTQYF
TRBJ1-2 TRBV6-5 TRBD1 few TGTGCCAGCAGTGCACAGGGGATCTATGGCTACACCTTC CASSAQGIYGYTF
TRBJ2-2 TRBV28 - once TGTGCCAGCAAGGCAGGGCAAACCGGGGAGCTGTTTTTT CASKAGQTGELFF
TRBJ1-2 TRBV6-1 - once TGTGCCAGCAGTCTCGGACGGTTCTATGGCTACACCTTC CASSLGRFYGYTF
TRBJ1-1 TRBV19 TRBD1 - TGTGCCAGTAGGCCTCCGGGACAGCCGAACACTGAAGCTTTCTTT CASRPPGQPNTEAFF
TRBJ2-2 TRBV7-9 TRBD2 - TGTGCCAGCAGCGGACAAAGCGGGAGTGACACCGGGGAGCTGTTTTTT CASSGQSGSDTGELFF
TRBJ1-2 TRBV5-1 TRBD1 - TGCGCCAGCAGCTCAAATACAGGGGGCATGGACTATGGCTACACCTTC CASSSNTGGMDYGYTF
TRBJ2-2 TRBV7-3 - - TGTGCCAGCAGCTCCGGGATTGGAGCGGCCGGGGAGCTGTTTTTT CASSSGIGAAGELFF
TRBJ1-2 TRBV6-5 TRBD1 - TGTGCCAGCAGATTGGGACAGGGAGTCTATGGCTACACCTTC CASRLGQGVYGYTF
TRBJ2-4 TRBV28 TRBD1 - TGTGCCAGCAGTCCGGGACAGGGGATTAAAAACATTCAGTACTTC CASSPGQGIKNIQYF
TRBJ2-3 TRBV4-1 - - TGCGCCAGCAGCCAAGAGGGAACTAGCACAGATACGCAGTATTTT CASSQEGTSTDTQYF
TRBJ1-1 TRBV4-1 - - TGCGCCAGCAGTCGGAGGGAGGGGAGGATGAACACTGAAGCTTTCTTT CASSRREGRMNTEAFF
TRBJ2-7 TRBV5-1 - - TGCGCCAGCAGCTCTACCCCCGGAGCCTACTACGAGCAGTACTTC CASSSTPGAYYEQYF
TRBJ2-1 TRBV15 TRBD1 - TGTGCCACCAGCAGAGGGACAGGGGGCAATGAGCAGTTCTTC CATSRGTGGNEQFF
TRBJ2-7 TRBV4-1 TRBD1 - TGCGCCAGCAGCCAAGGTAAATCAGGGGGCCGAGAGCAGTACTTC CASSQGKSGGREQYF
TRBJ2-5 TRBV5-4 TRBD1 - TGTGCCAGCAGCCGAAGACAGGGACAGACCCAGTACTTC CASSRRQGQTQYF
TRBJ2-5 TRBV7-8 - - TGTGCCAGCACCTTTACCCCTTCAATAGAGACCCAGTACTTC CASTFTPSIETQYF
TRBJ2-6 TRBV7-8 - - TGTGCCAGCGCCGGGGAGAGGGCTGGGGCCAACGTCCTGACTTTC CASAGERAGANVLTF
TRBJ2-3 TRBV30 TRBD1 - TGTGCCTGGAGTGTAAGGGGGCTAGGCACAGATACGCAGTATTTT CAWSVRGLGTDTQYF
TRBJ2-3 TRBV2 TRBD2 - TGTGCCAGCAAGACTAGCGGGAGCGAAACAGATACGCAGTATTTT CASKTSGSETDTQYF
TRBJ1-2 TRBV30 - - TGTGCCTGGAGTGGGGCAGGTGGCTACACCTTC CAWSGAGGYTF
TRBJ1-1 TRBV11-2 - - TGTGCCAGCAGCTCCCGGGGCCCCACTGAAGCTTTCTTT CASSSRGPTEAFF
TRBJ2-5 TRBV7-2 TRBD2 - TGTGCCAGCAGCTCACCAGGACTAGCGGGACCAAAAGAGACCCAGTACTTC CASSSPGLAGPKETQYF
TRBJ1-4 TRBV29-1 - - TGCAGCGCTGTGAGGGGATTGACTAATGAAAAACTGTTTTTT CSAVRGLTNEKLFF
TRBJ1-3 TRBV30 - - TGTGCCTGGAGTACGTCAAACACCATATATTTT CAWSTSNTIYF
TRBJ2-6 TRBV28 - - TGTGCCAGCACAGGGCCCGGGGCCAACGTCCTGACTTTC CASTGPGANVLTF
TRBJ2-1 TRBV5-1 TRBD2 once TGCGCCAGCAGCCGAACGACTAGCGGCTACAATGAGCAGTTCTTC CASSRTTSGYNEQFF
TRBJ1-2 TRBV11-2 - - TGTGCCAGCAGCTCCATACAGGGAGCTAACTATGGCTACACCTTC CASSSIQGANYGYTF
TRBJ1-2 TRBV5-1 - - TGCGCCAGCAGCTTGGCCCCCGACGCCCCTTATGGCTACACCTTC CASSLAPDAPYGYTF
TRBJ1-2 TRBV29-1 - once TGCAGCGTTGGAGGTGGCTACACCTTC CSVGGGYTF
TRBJ2-1 TRBV2 - - TGTGCCAGCACCAGGTATGGCCCAATCAACTCCTACAATGAGCAGTTCTTC CASTRYGPINSYNEQFF
TRBJ2-1 TRBV7-2 TRBD2 - TGTGCCAGCAGCCCCCGACCGGGACTAGCGGGATCAAGAGAGCAGTTCTTC CASSPRPGLAGSREQFF
TRBJ1-2 TRBV4-3 - - TGCGCCAGCAGCCAAGGGGGGGCCCGTGGCTACACCTTC CASSQGGARGYTF
TRBJ2-6 TRBV18 TRBD1 - TGTGCCAGCTCACCCGGACAGGGACTGATCTCTGGGGCCAACGTCCTGACTTTC CASSPGQGLISGANVLTF
TRBJ2-2 TRBV9 - - TGTGCCAGCAGCGTATCGTGGACCGGGGAGCTGTTTTTT CASSVSWTGELFF
TRBJ2-1 TRBV11-2 TRBD1 once TGTGCCAGCAGCTTAGGGACAGGGAAAGGTGAGCAGTTCTTC CASSLGTGKGEQFF
TRBJ2-1 TRBV5-1 TRBD1 - TGCGCCAGCAGCTTCTCCGGGACAGGGGGCGATGAGCAGTTCTTC CASSFSGTGGDEQFF
TRBJ1-1 TRBV2 - - TGTGCCAGCAGGGGCAGCTCTCAGGACACTGAAGCTTTCTTT CASRGSSQDTEAFF
TRBJ1-5 TRBV6-6 - - TGTGCCACCCGCGAGGACGCCTATCAGCCCCAGCATTTT CATREDAYQPQHF
TRBJ2-5 TRBV18 - - TGTGCCAGCTCACCAAGAACGGATCGCGGGACCCAGTACTTC CASSPRTDRGTQYF
TRBJ2-3 TRBV7-3 - - TGTGCCAGCAGCTTAGACGGAGGTAGCACAGATACGCAGTATTTT CASSLDGGSTDTQYF
TRBJ2-7 TRBV7-9 - once TGTGCCAGCAGCTTATTGGGGCCATCCTGGAGGAACGAGCAGTACTTC CASSLLGPSWRNEQYF
TRBJ2-5 TRBV5-4 TRBD2 - TGTGCCAGCAGCCTGGGACTAGCGGGAGCGGCAGAGACCCAGTACTTC CASSLGLAGAAETQYF
TRBJ2-3 TRBV5-1 TRBD2 - TGCGCCAGCAGCCTGGGCGGGAGTACAGATACGCAGTATTTT CASSLGGSTDTQYF
TRBJ1-5 TRBV4-1 - - TGCGCCAGCAGCCTCGGAGGCGAGGCCAGCAATCAGCCCCAGCATTTT CASSLGGEASNQPQHF
TRBJ2-5 TRBV7-9 - - TGTGCCAGCAGCTTAGTCGGGGGTGAGACCCAGTACTTC CASSLVGGETQYF
TRBJ2-1 TRBV7-3 - - TGTGCCAGCAGCTTAACCCCGACCAAGTGGGGTGAGCAGTTCTTC CASSLTPTKWGEQFF
TRBJ1-2 TRBV19 TRBD1 once TGTGCCAGTAGACAGGGGAAGGGGGCTGGCTACACCTTC CASRQGKGAGYTF
TRBJ2-7 TRBV11-2 TRBD1 once TGTGCCAGCAGGCAGGGTAGGGCCAGGGGGACCTACGAGCAGTACTTC CASRQGRARGTYEQYF
TRBJ2-2 TRBV9 TRBD1 - TGTGCCAGCAGCGGACAGGGTGCGGCCGGGGAGCTGTTTTTT CASSGQGAAGELFF
TRBJ2-5 TRBV29-1 TRBD1 - TGCGGTAGTACAGGGGGCTGGGAGACCCAGTACTTC CGSTGGWETQYF
TRBJ1-5 TRBV6-5 - - TGTGCCAGCCGAGTTACTGGGGCGGGAAGTGAGCCCCAGCATTTT CASRVTGAGSEPQHF
TRBJ2-1 TRBV5-6 TRBD1 - TGTGCCAGCAGCTTGACCACGGGACAGAGCTCCTACAATGAGCAGTTCTTC CASSLTTGQSSYNEQFF
TRBJ1-1 TRBV6-1 - - TGTGCCAGCAGTGAACTTGCGGTACAGATGAACACTGAAGCTTTCTTT CASSELAVQMNTEAFF
TRBJ2-1 TRBV7-3 TRBD2 - TGTGCCAGCAGCTTAGACGCGGGGGACAATGAGCAGTTCTTC CASSLDAGDNEQFF
TRBJ2-3 TRBV19 - - TGTGCCAGTAGTAGAGAAGGAGGGACACGGTGGTCCGATACGCAGTATTTT CASSREGGTRWSDTQYF
TRBJ2-7 TRBV5-5 TRBD1 - TGTGCCAGCAGTCCTACCGGGACAGGGAAGTTGGGTGCCGAGCAGTACTTC CASSPTGTGKLGAEQYF
TRBJ2-7 TRBV6-5 - - TGTGCCAGCAGTAAAACTAGGTATGAGAGCGAGCAGTACTTC CASSKTRYESEQYF
TRBJ2-7 TRBV7-2 TRBD2 - TGTGCCAGCAGCTTAAAGACTAGCTATTACTACGAGCAGTACTTC CASSLKTSYYYEQYF